The clone carrying this TCR beta chain has a handful of counts. This record belongs to a study of identical twins. TCRdb used MiXCR to reprocess the 5' RACE reads, holding one entry per CDR3 protein. The table has about 470,000 distinct CDR3 sequences, 24% seen once; the top ten hold roughly 3%. The ends were cut back, 8 bases at V and 5 bases at J, with 12 bases in the middle. This CDR3 is 13 amino acids long. The germline V gene encodes CDR1 MNHNS and CDR2 SASEGT. This same sample was also taken into another study, of T cells expressing NK-cell markers. This second study says: In a handful of donors, dominant NKG2C+ clonotypes were roughly 1.0-8% of CD8+ T cells. Topping the CD3+CD56-NKG2C+ fraction as well were these clonotypes, in four donors.

The sample taken for sequencing was CD4+ T cells sorted from blood. The chain recombines TRBV6-1 with TRBJ1-4; D unresolved. The receptor was derived from a woman under 30 in good health. The CDR3: CASGSSFNEKLFF. As DNA, the CDR3 is TGTGCCAGCGGAAGCTCTTTCAATGAAAAACTGTTTTTT.